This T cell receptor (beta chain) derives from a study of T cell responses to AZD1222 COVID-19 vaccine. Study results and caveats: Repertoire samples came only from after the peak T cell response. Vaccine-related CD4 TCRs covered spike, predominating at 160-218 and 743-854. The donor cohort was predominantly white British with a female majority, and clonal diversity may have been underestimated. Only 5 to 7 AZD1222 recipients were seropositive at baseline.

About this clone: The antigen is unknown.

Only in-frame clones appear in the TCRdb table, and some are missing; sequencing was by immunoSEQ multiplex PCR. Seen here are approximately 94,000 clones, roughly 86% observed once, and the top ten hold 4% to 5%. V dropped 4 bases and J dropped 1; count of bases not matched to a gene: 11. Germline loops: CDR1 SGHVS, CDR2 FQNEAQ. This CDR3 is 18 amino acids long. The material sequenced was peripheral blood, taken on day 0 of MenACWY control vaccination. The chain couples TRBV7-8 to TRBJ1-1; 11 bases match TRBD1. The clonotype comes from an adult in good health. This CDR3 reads CASSSPWGTGGANTEAFF. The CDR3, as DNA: TGTGCCAGCAGCTCCCCCTGGGGGACAGGGGGTGCGAACACTGAAGCTTTCTTT.